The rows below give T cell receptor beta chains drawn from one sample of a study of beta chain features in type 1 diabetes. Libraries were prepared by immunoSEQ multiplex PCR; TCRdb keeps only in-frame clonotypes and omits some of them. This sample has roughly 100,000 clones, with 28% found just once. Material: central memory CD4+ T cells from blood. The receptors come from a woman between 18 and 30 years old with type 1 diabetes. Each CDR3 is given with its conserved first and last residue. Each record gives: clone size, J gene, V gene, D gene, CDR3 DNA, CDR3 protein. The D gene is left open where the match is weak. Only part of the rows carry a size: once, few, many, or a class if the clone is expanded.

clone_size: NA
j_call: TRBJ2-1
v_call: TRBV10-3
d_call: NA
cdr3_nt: TGTGCCATCAGTGAGGGGATGGGAGACAATGAGCAGTTCTTC
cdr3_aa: CAISEGMGDNEQFF

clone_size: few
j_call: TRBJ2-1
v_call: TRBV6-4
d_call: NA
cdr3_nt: TGTGCCAGCACTTACCTCCGAGGTAATGAGCAGTTCTTC
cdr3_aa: CASTYLRGNEQFF

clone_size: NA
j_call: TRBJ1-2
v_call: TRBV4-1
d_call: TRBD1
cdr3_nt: TGCGCCAGCAGCCAACCGGGACAGGGAGTGAACTATGGCTACACCTTC
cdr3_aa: CASSQPGQGVNYGYTF

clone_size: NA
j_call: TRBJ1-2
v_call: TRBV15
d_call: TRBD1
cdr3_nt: TGTGCCACCAGCAGGGGACAGGGAGGAGACGGCTACACCTTC
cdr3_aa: CATSRGQGGDGYTF

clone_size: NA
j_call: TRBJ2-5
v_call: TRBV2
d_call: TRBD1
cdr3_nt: TGTGCCAGCAGCCGGGACAGGGGAGAGACCCAGTACTTC
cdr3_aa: CASSRDRGETQYF

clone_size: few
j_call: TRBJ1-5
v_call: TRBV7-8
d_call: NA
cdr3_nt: TGTGCCAGCAGCTTTTCCGGGACACCTCATCAGCCCCAGCATTTT
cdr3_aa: CASSFSGTPHQPQHF

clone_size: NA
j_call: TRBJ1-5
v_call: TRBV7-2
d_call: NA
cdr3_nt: TGTGCCAGCAGCTTAGCGGGACAAAGCAATCAGCCCCAGCATTTT
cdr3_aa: CASSLAGQSNQPQHF

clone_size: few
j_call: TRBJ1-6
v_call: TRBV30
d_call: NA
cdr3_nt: TGTGCCTGGAGTGTACGACGGAGCTCCTATAATTCACCCCTCCACTTT
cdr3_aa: CAWSVRRSSYNSPLHF

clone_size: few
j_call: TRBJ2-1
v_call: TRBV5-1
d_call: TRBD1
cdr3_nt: TGCGCCAGCAGCTGGGCGGGACAGGGAGGCGATGAGCAGTTCTTC
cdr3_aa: CASSWAGQGGDEQFF

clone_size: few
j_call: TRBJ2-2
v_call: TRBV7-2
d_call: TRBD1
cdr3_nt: TGTGCCAGCAGCAATTCAGGGGGTCCCGGGGAGCTGTTTTTT
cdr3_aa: CASSNSGGPGELFF

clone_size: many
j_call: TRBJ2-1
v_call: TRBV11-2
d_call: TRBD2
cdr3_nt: TGTGCCAGCAGGACTAGCGGGACGAATTACAATGAGCAGTTCTTC
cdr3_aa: CASRTSGTNYNEQFF

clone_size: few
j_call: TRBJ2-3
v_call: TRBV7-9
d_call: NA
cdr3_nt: TGTGCCAGCAGCTTTGGCTCCGATACGCAGTATTTT
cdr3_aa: CASSFGSDTQYF

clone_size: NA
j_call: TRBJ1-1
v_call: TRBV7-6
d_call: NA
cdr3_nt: TGTGCCAGCAGCCGACAAGTAAACACTGAAGCTTTCTTT
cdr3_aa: CASSRQVNTEAFF

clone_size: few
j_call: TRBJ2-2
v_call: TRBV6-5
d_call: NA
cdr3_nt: TGTGCCAGCAGAAAACGACAGGCCGGGGAGCTGTTTTTT
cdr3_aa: CASRKRQAGELFF

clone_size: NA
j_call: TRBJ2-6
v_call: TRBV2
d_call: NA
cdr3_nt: TGTGCCAGCATGTACTCTGGGGCCAACGTCCTGACTTTC
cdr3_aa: CASMYSGANVLTF

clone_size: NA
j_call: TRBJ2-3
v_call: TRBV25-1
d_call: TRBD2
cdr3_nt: TGTGCCAGCACCGTGGGGGGGGGTACAGATACGCAGTATTTT
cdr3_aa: CASTVGGGTDTQYF

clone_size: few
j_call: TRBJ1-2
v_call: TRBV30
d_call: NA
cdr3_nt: TGTGCCTGGGTTTACCCGGGACACCGTGTCGGAATCTACACCTTC
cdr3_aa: CAWVYPGHRVGIYTF

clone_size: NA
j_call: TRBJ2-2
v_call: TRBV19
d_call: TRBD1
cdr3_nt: TGTGCCAGTAGTCGATCAGGGACAGTCCTCGACGGGGAGCTGTTTTTT
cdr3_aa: CASSRSGTVLDGELFF

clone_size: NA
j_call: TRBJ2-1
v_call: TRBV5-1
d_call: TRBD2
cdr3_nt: TGCGCCAGCAGCTTCCTAGCGGGAGAGAATGAGCAGTTCTTC
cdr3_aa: CASSFLAGENEQFF

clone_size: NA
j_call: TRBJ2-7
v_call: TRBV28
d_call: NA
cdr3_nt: TGTGCCAGCAGTTTAGGAGACTACGAGCAGTACTTC
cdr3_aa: CASSLGDYEQYF

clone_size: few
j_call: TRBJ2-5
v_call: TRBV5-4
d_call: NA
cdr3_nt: TGTGCCAGCAGCTTGTCGGCGGGAACTCAAGAGACCCAGTACTTC
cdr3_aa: CASSLSAGTQETQYF

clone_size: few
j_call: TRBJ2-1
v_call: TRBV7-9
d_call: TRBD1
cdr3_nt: TGTGCCAGCGGCGACAGGGGGTACAATGAGCAGTTCTTC
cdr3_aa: CASGDRGYNEQFF

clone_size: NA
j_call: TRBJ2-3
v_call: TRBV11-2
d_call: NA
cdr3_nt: TGTGCCAGCAGCTTAGCGGGCGCTGGGGAGCCCGCAGATACGCAGTATTTT
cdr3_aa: CASSLAGAGEPADTQYF

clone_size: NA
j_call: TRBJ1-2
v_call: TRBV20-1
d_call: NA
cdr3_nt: TGCAGAGGCGGGGGCGGCTATGGCTACACCTTC
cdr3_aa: CRGGGGYGYTF

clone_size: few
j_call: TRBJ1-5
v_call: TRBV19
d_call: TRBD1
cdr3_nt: TGTGCCGCCCGTTCAGGGGGCGCGGGGCAGCCCCAGCATTTT
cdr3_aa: CAARSGGAGQPQHF

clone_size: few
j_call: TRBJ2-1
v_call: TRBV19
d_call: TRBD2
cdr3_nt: TGTGCCAGTAGTTCCGCGCTAGCGGGAGGGTGGAATGAGCAGTTCTTC
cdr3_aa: CASSSALAGGWNEQFF

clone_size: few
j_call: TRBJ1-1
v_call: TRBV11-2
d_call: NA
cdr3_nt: TGTGCCAGCAGCTTAGAAGTACGCGGGGAAGCTTTCTTT
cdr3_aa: CASSLEVRGEAFF

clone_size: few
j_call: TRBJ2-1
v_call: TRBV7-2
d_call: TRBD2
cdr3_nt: TGTGCCAGCAGCGTCTTAGCGGGAGGGGGCTACAATGAGCAGTTCTTC
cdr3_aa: CASSVLAGGGYNEQFF

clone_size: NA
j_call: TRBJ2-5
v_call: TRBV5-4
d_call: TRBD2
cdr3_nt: TGTGCCAGCAGCTTGGCACTAGCGGGGGTGGGGGAGACCCAGTACTTC
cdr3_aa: CASSLALAGVGETQYF

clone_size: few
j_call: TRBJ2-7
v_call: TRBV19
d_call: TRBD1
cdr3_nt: TGTGCCAGTAGTATCTCGGACAGGGGGATCTACGAGCAGTACTTC
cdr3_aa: CASSISDRGIYEQYF

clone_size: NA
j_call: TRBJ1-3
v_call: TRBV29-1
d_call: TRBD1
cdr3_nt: TGCAGCGTTTGGGACAGGGCTCATGGAAACACCATATATTTT
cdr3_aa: CSVWDRAHGNTIYF

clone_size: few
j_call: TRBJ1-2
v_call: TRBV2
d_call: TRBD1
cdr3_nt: TGTGCCAGCAGCGGACAGGGGGCTGGTGGCTACACCTTC
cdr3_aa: CASSGQGAGGYTF

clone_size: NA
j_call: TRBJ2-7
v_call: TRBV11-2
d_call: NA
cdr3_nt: TGTGCCAGCAGCTTAATGGCGGTGAGCTCCTACGAGCAGTACTTC
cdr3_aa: CASSLMAVSSYEQYF

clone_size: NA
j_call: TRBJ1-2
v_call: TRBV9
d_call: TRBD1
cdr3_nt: TGTGCCAGCAGCGTAGCCCCTACAGGGGGCTATGGCTACACCTTC
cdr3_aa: CASSVAPTGGYGYTF

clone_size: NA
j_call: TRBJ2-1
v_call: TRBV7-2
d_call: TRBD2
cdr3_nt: TGTGCCAGCAGCCGGACTAGCGCTAGCTCCTACAATGAGCAGTTCTTC
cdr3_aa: CASSRTSASSYNEQFF

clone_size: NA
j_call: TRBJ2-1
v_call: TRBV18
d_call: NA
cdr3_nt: TGTGCCAGCTCACAAACAAATGAGCAGTTCTTC
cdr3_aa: CASSQTNEQFF

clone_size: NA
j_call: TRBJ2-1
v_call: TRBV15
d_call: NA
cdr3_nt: TGTGCCACCAGCAGAGATTCGAGTCTTTACAATGAGCAGTTCTTC
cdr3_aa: CATSRDSSLYNEQFF

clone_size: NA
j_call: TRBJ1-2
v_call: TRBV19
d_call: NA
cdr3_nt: TGTGCCAGTAGTCCCATGACAGATATCTATGGCTACACCTTC
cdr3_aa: CASSPMTDIYGYTF

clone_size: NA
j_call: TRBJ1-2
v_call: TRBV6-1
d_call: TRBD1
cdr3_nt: TGTGCCAGCAGTGAAGGGGACAGGGCATACTATGGCTACACCTTC
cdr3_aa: CASSEGDRAYYGYTF